This TCR beta chain was sequenced during a study of blood T cell repertoires in COVID-19. Study as a whole: COVID-19 samples, acute and convalescent, were from the United States, Italy and Spain. In each case, the material was cDNA or gDNA derived from T cells, B-cell-depleted T cells, or PBMCs.

Trimming took off 5 bases at V and 5 bases at J, with 21 bases between the two ends. This CDR3 is built from 17 residues. The V gene's germline CDR1 is MNHNY and CDR2 SVGAGI (reference sequence). TCRdb's table, derived via immunoSEQ multiplex PCR, lists solely in-frame clones and lacks some. This table has 60,000 or so clones, 80% to 90% appearing once. The origin of this receptor is a man in his sixties with acute or convalescent COVID-19. Material for sequencing was peripheral blood. This rearrangement joins TRBV6-6 to TRBJ1-4, with D possibly TRBD1 on 6 matching bases. The CDR3 nucleotides read TGTGCCAGCAGTCCTACAGGGCCAAACCACGGAAATGAAAAACTGTTTTTT. Amino acids: CASSPTGPNHGNEKLFF.